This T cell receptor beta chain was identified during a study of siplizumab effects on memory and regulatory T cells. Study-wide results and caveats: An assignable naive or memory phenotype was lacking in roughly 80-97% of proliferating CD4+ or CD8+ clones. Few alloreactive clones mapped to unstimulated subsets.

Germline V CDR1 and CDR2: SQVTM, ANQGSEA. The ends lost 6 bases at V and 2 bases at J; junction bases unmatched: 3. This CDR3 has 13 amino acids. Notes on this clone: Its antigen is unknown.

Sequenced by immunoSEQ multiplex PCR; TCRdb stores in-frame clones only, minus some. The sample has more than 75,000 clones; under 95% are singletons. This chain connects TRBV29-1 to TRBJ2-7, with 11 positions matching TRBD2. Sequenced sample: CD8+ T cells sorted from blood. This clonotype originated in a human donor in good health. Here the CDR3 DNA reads TGCAGCGTGGGACTAGCGGAGACCTACGAGCAGTACTTC. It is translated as CSVGLAETYEQYF.